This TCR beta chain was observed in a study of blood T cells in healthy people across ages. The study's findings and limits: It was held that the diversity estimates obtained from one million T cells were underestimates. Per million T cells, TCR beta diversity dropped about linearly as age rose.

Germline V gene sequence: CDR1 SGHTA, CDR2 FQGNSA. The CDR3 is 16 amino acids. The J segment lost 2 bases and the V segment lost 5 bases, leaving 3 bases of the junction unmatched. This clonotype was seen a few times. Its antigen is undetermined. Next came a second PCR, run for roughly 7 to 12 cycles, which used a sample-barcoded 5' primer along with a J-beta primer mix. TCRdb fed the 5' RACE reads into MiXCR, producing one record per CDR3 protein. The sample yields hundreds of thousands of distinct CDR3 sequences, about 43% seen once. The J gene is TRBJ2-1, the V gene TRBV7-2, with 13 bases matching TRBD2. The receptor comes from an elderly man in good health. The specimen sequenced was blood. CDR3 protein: CASSQGLAGPYNEQFF. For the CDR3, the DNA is TGTGCCAGCAGCCAGGGACTAGCGGGGCCCTACAATGAGCAGTTCTTC.